These 8 T cell receptor beta chains originate from one sample sequenced in a study of blood T cell repertoires in COVID-19. Sequencing was performed with immunoSEQ multiplex PCR; in TCRdb, only in-frame clones are kept and a portion is missing. The sample has 120,000 to 150,000 clones, approximately 86% seen once; the top ten hold roughly 5.4%. Sample: peripheral blood. The receptors were gathered from a human donor in a cohort sampled during active COVID-19.

This clone was seen more than once but under ten times. This chain links TRBV28 with TRBJ2-3; 10 bases align to TRBD1. Germline CDR1 is MDHEN and CDR2 is SYDVKM. V lost 6 bases to trimming and J lost 3 bases; unmatched junction nucleotides: 6. The CDR3 is 15 residues long. CDR3 residues: CASRTGGLSTDTQYF. CDR3 DNA: TGTGCCAGCAGGACAGGGGGCTTATCGACAGATACGCAGTATTTT.

This clone is a singleton in its sample. The chain is built from TRBV11-2 and TRBJ1-1; D remains ambiguous. V was cut by 4 bases and J by 0 bases, with 12 bases left in between. Looked up from germline, CDR1 is SGHAT and CDR2 is FQNNGV. This CDR3 has 15 amino acids. The chain's CDR3 is CASSSRSNMNTEAFF. CDR3 sequence (DNA): TGTGCCAGCAGCTCCCGGAGCAATATGAACACTGAAGCTTTCTTT.

The chain combines TRBV30 with TRBJ2-5; TRBD2 might be the D (6 bases). The V end was cut by 1 base, the J end by 2 bases, with 11 bases between. Looked up from germline, CDR1 is GTSNPN and CDR2 is SVGIG (reference sequence). This CDR3 region has 14 residues. The CDR3 bases are TGTGCCTGGAGTGGGGGCGGGGTACAAGAGACCCAGTACTTC. This translates into CAWSGGGVQETQYF.

The chain links TRBV28 to TRBJ2-3; 14 bases line up with TRBD2. The CDR3 runs to 15 residues. The germline gives CDR1 MDHEN, CDR2 SYDVKM. Germline trimming cut 7 bases from V and 6 bases from J; bases unmatched to any gene: 6. The CDR3 loop reads CASTRLAGGPDTQYF. In DNA form, the CDR3 reads TGTGCCAGCACCCGACTAGCGGGAGGGCCGGATACGCAGTATTTT.

This chain uses TRBV6-1 with TRBJ1-1; the match to TRBD1 covers 9 bases. The ends lost 6 bases at V and 7 bases at J; junction bases unmatched: 3. The CDR3 spans 12 residues. Germline assignment: CDR1 MNHNS and CDR2 SASEGT. DNA of the CDR3: TGTGCCAGCAGACCGGACAGGGGTGAAGCTTTCTTT. It encodes CASRPDRGEAFF.

The chain combines TRBV11-1 with TRBJ2-2; tentatively, D is TRBD2 (6 bases). The CDR3 length is 15 residues. V was clipped by 1 base and J by 4 bases, with 10 bases between them. Germline V lookup: CDR1 SGHAT, CDR2 FQDESV (reference sequence). The chain's CDR3 is CASSLGGRRTGELFF. As DNA, the CDR3 is TGTGCCAGCAGCTTAGGAGGGAGGCGCACCGGGGAGCTGTTTTTT.

This clone came up once. J is TRBJ1-1 and V is TRBV5-1; no firm D call. This CDR3 spans 14 amino acids. Between the trimmed V and J ends, which lost 0 bases and 2 bases, there was a span of 8 bases. The germline V gene has CDR1 SGHRS and CDR2 YFSETQ. The CDR3 region has the DNA TGCGCCAGCAGCTTGGACAATTACAACACTGAAGCTTTCTTT. Translated: CASSLDNYNTEAFF.

The chain carries TRBV27 and TRBJ2-7, with 11 bases fitting TRBD1. V shed 5 bases, J shed 6 bases, and the junction held 6 bases outside the gene matches. The CDR3 sequence is 14 residues long. Germline lookup yields CDR1 MNHEY and CDR2 SMNVEV (reference sequence). The CDR3 protein is CASSPGTGGAEQYF. CDR3 DNA sequence: TGTGCCAGCAGTCCGGGGACAGGGGGAGCCGAGCAGTACTTC.